A single TCR beta chain is shown here with its context. The specificity of this receptor is unknown. Per-base quality was not reported, and no clone a single base away is much larger than it. Taken from the germline V gene, the CDR1 and CDR2 loops are MNHNS and SASEGT. V is shortened by 3 bases, J by 8 bases, and the region joining them spans 19 bases. The CDR3 numbers 15 residues from cysteine through phenylalanine. Only the CDR3 portion is preserved as DNA: 45 bases, with reading frame beginning at the first base. The data belong to a study of a mutant IDH1 vaccine in newly diagnosed glioma (dated by TCRdb to about 2021). With regard to the full study: Patients were given eight vaccinations, in weeks 1, 3, 5, 7, 11, 15, 19 and 23, which matched visits V03 through V10. Vaccination started 4-6 weeks after radiotherapy alone, or was given together with temozolomide cycles in the groups whose treatment included chemotherapy. Of the 25 to 40 patients who were treated, around 60% were male and around 38% were female, and the mean age was around 40 years. Prior to enrollment, patients had been given standard therapy consisting of radiotherapy alone, temozolomide alone, or radiochemotherapy with temozolomide, with the combination given to most patients. Peripheral blood was collected at six visits: V03 (baseline), V05, V07, V10, V12 and V13. Longitudinal TCRB deep sequencing was done for 25 to 30 treated patients, wherever samples were available for exploratory analyses.

This specimen's time point label, per the study, means: week 23, last vaccination. Each vaccine dose was 300 ug of a 20-mer mutant IDH1 peptide in Montanide, given subcutaneously with topical imiquimod. Donors had newly diagnosed WHO grade 3 or 4 IDH1-mutant astrocytomas with loss of nuclear ATRX. The samples were drawn from NOA16, a multicentre, single-arm, open-label phase I trial in Germany that tested a mutant IDH1 peptide vaccine in humans for the first time. Genomic DNA for TCRB sequencing was extracted from EDTA blood using the DNeasy Blood and Tissue Kit. General findings and caveats noted by the study authors: Pseudoprogression seemed to be unrelated to changes in the top peripheral T cell clonotypes found by TCRB sequencing. Across multiple MHC alleles, vaccine-induced immune responses were seen in 93.3% of patients. It was noted by the authors that analyses of patient blood samples could not be reproduced owing to sample limitations. Selection of PBMC samples for TCRB deep sequencing was based on availability.

Libraries were constructed by the immunoSEQ multiplex PCR assay. Following the manufacturer's protocol, the hsTCRB Kit was used to amplify rearranged TCR beta chain sequences. Sequencing of TCRB libraries was carried out on an Illumina MiSeq. Under the source paper's analysis protocol: The kit vendor's proprietary platform handled demultiplexing, trimming and gene mapping. TCRdb stores this immuneACCESS table with in-frame sequences only. Part of the clones is absent; in the studies checked, under half of the shortfall reflects unresolved V genes, and no reason is known for the rest. The V and J calls and clone size were taken over from that table, and D and trimming were inferred from the DNA. Here the sample has about 60,000 clones; 87% occur a single time. 1.4% of the sample lies in the top ten.

The sequence came from a man aged 35 to 55 with glioma. The chain uses TRBV6-1 and TRBJ1-1, with a weak D call of TRBD1 (5 bases match). This specimen was PBMCs, taken from a glioma patient whose treatment included an IDH1 peptide vaccine. The bases read TGTGCCAGCAGTGAGGGTGAGGTTGGGAGGGGCGAAGCTTTCTTT. This gives the protein CASSEGEVGRGEAFF.